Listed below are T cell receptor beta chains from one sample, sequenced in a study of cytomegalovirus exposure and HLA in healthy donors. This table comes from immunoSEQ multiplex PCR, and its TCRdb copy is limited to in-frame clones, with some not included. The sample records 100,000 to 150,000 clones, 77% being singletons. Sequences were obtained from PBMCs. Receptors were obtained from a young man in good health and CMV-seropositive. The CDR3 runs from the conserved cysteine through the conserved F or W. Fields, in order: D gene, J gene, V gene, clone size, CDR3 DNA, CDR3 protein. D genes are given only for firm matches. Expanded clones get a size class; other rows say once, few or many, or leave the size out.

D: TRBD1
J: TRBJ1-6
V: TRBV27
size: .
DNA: TGTGCCAGCAGTTTGAAAAGCCCCGGGACAGGGTATTCACCCCTCCACTTT
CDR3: CASSLKSPGTGYSPLHF

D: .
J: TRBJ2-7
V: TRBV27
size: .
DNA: TGTGCCAGCAGTTTAGCGAGCTCCTACGAGCAGTACTTC
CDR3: CASSLASSYEQYF

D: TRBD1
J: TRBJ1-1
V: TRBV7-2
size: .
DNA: TGTGCCAGCAGCGGGGGACAGGGGAGGACTGAAGCTTTCTTT
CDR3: CASSGGQGRTEAFF

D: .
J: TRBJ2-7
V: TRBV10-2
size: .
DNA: TGCGCCAGCAGTGAAGCCAGGGCGAATTACGAGCAGTACTTC
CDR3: CASSEARANYEQYF

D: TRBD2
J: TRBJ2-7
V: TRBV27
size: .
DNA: TGTGCCAGCAGTTTTAGCGGGGGTCTCTACGAGCAGTACTTC
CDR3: CASSFSGGLYEQYF

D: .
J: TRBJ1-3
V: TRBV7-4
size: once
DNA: TGTGCCAGCAGAGAGGGGGGGAGGAGGAACACCATATATTTT
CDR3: CASREGGRRNTIYF

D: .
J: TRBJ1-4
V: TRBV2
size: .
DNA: TGTGCCAGCAAGGGGAGGAATGAAAAACTGTTTTTT
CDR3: CASKGRNEKLFF

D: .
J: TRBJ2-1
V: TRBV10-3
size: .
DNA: TGTGCCATCAGCGCAGGGCCCTACAATGAGCAGTTCTTC
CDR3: CAISAGPYNEQFF

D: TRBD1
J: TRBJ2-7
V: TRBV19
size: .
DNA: TGTGCCAGTAGTATAGGTAGGGGGCCGCCCTACGAGCAGTACTTC
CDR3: CASSIGRGPPYEQYF

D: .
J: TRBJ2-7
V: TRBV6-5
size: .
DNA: TGTGCCAGCAGGTCCGGGACACGACCCTACGAGCAGTACTTC
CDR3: CASRSGTRPYEQYF

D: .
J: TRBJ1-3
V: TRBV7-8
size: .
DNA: TGTGCCAGCAGCTCGCAACCCGGTGGAAACACCATATATTTT
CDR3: CASSSQPGGNTIYF

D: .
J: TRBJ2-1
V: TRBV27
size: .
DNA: TGTGCCAGCAGTCGCCTACTGGGGGCCCCCTCCTACAATGAGCAGTTCTTC
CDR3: CASSRLLGAPSYNEQFF

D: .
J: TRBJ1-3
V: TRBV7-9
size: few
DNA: TGTGCCAGCAGCCGACCCGTTGCCAGGGAACAGTATCTCACCATATATTTT
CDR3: CASSRPVAREQYLTIYF

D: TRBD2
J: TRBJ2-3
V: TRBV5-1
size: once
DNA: TGCGCCAGCAGCTTGGCGCCAGCGGGGGGTTCCGGGGATACGCAGTATTTT
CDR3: CASSLAPAGGSGDTQYF

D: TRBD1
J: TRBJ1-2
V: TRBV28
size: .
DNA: TGTGCCAGCAGTTCGTGGACAGGGACCAACTATGGCTACACCTTC
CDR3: CASSSWTGTNYGYTF

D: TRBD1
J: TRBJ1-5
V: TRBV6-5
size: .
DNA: TGTGCCAGCAGTCCCGGGACAGGGAGCAATCAGCCCCAGCATTTT
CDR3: CASSPGTGSNQPQHF

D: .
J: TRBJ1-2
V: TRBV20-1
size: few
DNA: TGCAGTGCGCGAGCAGGGGTGGGCTACACCTTC
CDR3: CSARAGVGYTF

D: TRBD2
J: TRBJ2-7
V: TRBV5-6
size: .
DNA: TGTGCCAGCAGCTTGGGTTTTAAGCGGGGGCCTGCCTACGAGCAGTACTTC
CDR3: CASSLGFKRGPAYEQYF

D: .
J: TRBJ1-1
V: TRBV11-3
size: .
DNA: TGTGCCAGCGGATGGACAGTGAACACTGAAGCTTTCTTT
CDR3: CASGWTVNTEAFF

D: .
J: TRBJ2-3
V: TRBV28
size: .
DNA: TGTGCCAGCAGTCTTCTCGCGGGCGGACCAGATACGCAGTATTTT
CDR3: CASSLLAGGPDTQYF

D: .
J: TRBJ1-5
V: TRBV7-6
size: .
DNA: TGTGCCAGCAGCACAGGACATAGCAATCAGCCCCAGCATTTT
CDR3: CASSTGHSNQPQHF

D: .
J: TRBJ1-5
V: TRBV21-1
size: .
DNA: TGTGCCAGCAAGCCGGGACAGGGGGAAGAACAGCCCCAGCATTTT
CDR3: CASKPGQGEEQPQHF